This TCR beta chain was retrieved from a study of CD8 T cells in ankylosing spondylitis. Broader study findings: Disease-linked clones proved CD8+ and comparatively uncommon in peripheral blood. Significantly higher representation of disease-linked clones was reported for matched ankylosing spondylitis synovial fluid. A TCR beta motif of under 10 highly homologous variants seemed to mark ankylosing spondylitis blood.

As the method for making TCR beta libraries, quantitative 5'-RACE with molecular barcodes was used. Each CDR3 protein gets one entry after TCRdb re-called the 5' RACE reads with MiXCR. The sample carries approximately 150,000 distinct CDR3 sequences, around 43% recorded once. With respect to this clonotype: Its cognate antigen is unknown.

CDR3 length: 15 amino acids. The V end lost 0 bases, the J end lost 4 bases, and 12 bases lay between the germline ends. Germline assignment: CDR1 MGHRA and CDR2 YSYEKL. The sequence derives from a male donor with ankylosing spondylitis. The chain links TRBV4-1 to TRBJ1-2; D is undetermined. Sequenced material: synovial fluid, either unsorted or a sorted T cell fraction (not recorded which). CDR3 region: CASSQESGQLYGYTF. The CDR3 DNA reads as TGCGCCAGCAGCCAAGAATCCGGCCAGCTCTATGGCTACACCTTC.